The 19 T cell receptor beta chains below were found in one sample sequenced in a study of memory CD8 T cells in hepatitis C reinfection. Method: immunoSEQ multiplex PCR; TCRdb's copy keeps in-frame clones and lacks some. Found here are more than 35,000 clones, 70% to 90% of them singletons; the top ten hold around 1.2%. Specified time point: peak reinfection, 3 to 8 weeks after reinfection detection. No in vitro expansion preceded TCR sequencing of the sorted cells. What was sequenced was naive CD8+ T cells sorted from blood. Every receptor here comes from a man younger than 35 with hepatitis C virus infection.

The chain couples TRBV6-5 to TRBJ1-5; no reliable D call. This CDR3 spans 12 amino acids. Per germline, CDR1 MNHEY and CDR2 SVGAGI. Trimming took 4 bases from V and 2 from J, leaving 3 bases between them. This CDR3 reads CASSSGNQPQHF. The CDR3 DNA is TGTGCCAGCAGTTCAGGCAATCAGCCCCAGCATTTT.

This chain links TRBV5-1 with TRBJ2-2; possibly TRBD2 for D (6 bases). Per germline, CDR1 SGHRS and CDR2 YFSETQ. Trimming shortened V by 2 bases and J by 8 bases, and 19 bases separated the two germline ends. CDR3 size: 16 residues. This CDR3 reads CASSFGTSGPTGELFF. Written as DNA, the CDR3 is TGCGCCAGCAGCTTCGGTACGAGCGGGCCTACGGGGGAGCTGTTTTTT.

The chain combines TRBV5-4 with TRBJ2-3; 8 bases align to TRBD2. Germline CDR1 SGHNT, CDR2 YYREEE (reference sequence). The CDR3 extends over 16 amino acids. J was trimmed by 3 bases and V by 4 bases; bases with no gene match: 10. The CDR3: CASSGTGGPETDTQYF. The CDR3 bases are TGTGCCAGCAGCGGAACGGGAGGGCCGGAAACAGATACGCAGTATTTT.

V usage is TRBV19 and J usage is TRBJ1-5; 9 nucleotides line up with TRBD1. Per germline, CDR1 LNHDA and CDR2 SQIVND (reference sequence). The CDR3 runs to 15 residues. Losses at the gene ends were 4 bases for V and 4 bases for J; bases not matched to a gene: 5. CDR3 DNA sequence: TGTGCCAGTAGTACAACAGGGGGCCATAATCAGCCCCAGCATTTT. Its protein product is CASSTTGGHNQPQHF.

The V and J genes are TRBV19 and TRBJ2-1; 7 bases align to TRBD1. V dropped 8 bases and J dropped 2; count of bases not matched to a gene: 6. The CDR3 extends over 14 amino acids. The germline CDR1 and CDR2 sequences are LNHDA and SQIVND (reference sequence). DNA for the CDR3: TGTGCCAGTGGCAGGGACAGTGCCTACAATGAGCAGTTCTTC. Translating gives CASGRDSAYNEQFF. Filled out from reference TRBV19 and TRBJ2-1, the complete variable domain reads DGGITQSPKYLFRKEGQNVTLSCEQNLNHDAMYWYRQDPGQGLRLIYYSQIVNDFQKGDIAEGYSVSREKKESFPLTVTSAQKNPTAFYLCASGRDSAYNEQFFGPGTRLTVL.

This clone appeared a few times. The J gene is TRBJ2-7, the V gene TRBV7-9; TRBD2 might be the D (6 bases). V gave up 8 bases and J gave up 0 bases, with 11 bases separating them. CDR3 length: 13 amino acids. CDR1 and CDR2 (germline): SEHNR, FQNEAQ (reference sequence). The CDR3 protein is CASSAGFSYEQYF. Here the CDR3 DNA reads TGTGCCAGCTCTGCGGGATTCTCCTACGAGCAGTACTTC. The variable domain in full, completed from reference TRBV7-9 and TRBJ2-7, reads DTGVSQNPRHKITKRGQNVTFRCDPISEHNRLYWYRQTLGQGPEFLTYFQNEAQLEKSRLLSDRFSAERPKGSFSTLEIQRTEQGDSAMYLCASSAGFSYEQYFGPGTRLTVT.

This chain links TRBV30 with TRBJ1-1; tentative D call: TRBD1 (5 bases). Germline V gene sequence: CDR1 GTSNPN, CDR2 SVGIG (reference sequence). Trimming removed 0 bases at V and 7 bases at J, with 12 bases between. The CDR3 sequence is 13 residues long. The CDR3 sequence: CAWSVFGGGEAFF. In DNA form, the CDR3 reads TGTGCCTGGAGTGTATTTGGGGGGGGTGAAGCTTTCTTT.

V is TRBV6-1 and J is TRBJ2-1; 7 nucleotides agree with TRBD1. The CDR3 runs 13 residues. The V segment lost 6 bases and the J segment 8 bases; nucleotides outside the gene matches: 7. Germline assignment: CDR1 MNHNS and CDR2 SASEGT. CDR3 bases: TGTGCCAGCAGCCCCTGGACAGGAGATGAGCAGTTCTTC. Its translation: CASSPWTGDEQFF.

This rearrangement joins TRBV7-9 to TRBJ2-1, with D uncertain. The germline CDR1 and CDR2 sequences are SEHNR and FQNEAQ (reference sequence). The CDR3 has 13 amino acids. The germline V and J ends were trimmed by 5 bases and 7 bases, with 12 bases remaining between them. CDR3 nucleotides: TGTGCCAGCAGCACCGTCCTAGTGAATGAGCAGTTCTTC. As protein: CASSTVLVNEQFF. The full variable domain, completed using reference TRBV7-9 and TRBJ2-1, is DTGVSQNPRHKITKRGQNVTFRCDPISEHNRLYWYRQTLGQGPEFLTYFQNEAQLEKSRLLSDRFSAERPKGSFSTLEIQRTEQGDSAMYLCASSTVLVNEQFFGPGTRLTVL.

The CDR3 is CASATGSYNEQFF. The CDR3 coding sequence is TGTGCTAGTGCTACAGGGTCGTACAATGAGCAGTTCTTC. V usage is TRBV12-5 and J usage is TRBJ2-1, with D possibly being TRBD1 (6 bases). V was clipped by 7 bases and J by 4 bases, with 11 bases between them. The CDR3 consists of 13 residues. CDR1 LGHNT and CDR2 FRNRAP come from the germline V gene.

The CDR3 bases are TGTGCCAGCAAGAGGGGGCTCGCGACTAATGAAAAACTGTTTTTT. It is translated as CASKRGLATNEKLFF. The genes are TRBV27 and TRBJ1-4, with 7 bases fitting TRBD1. The CDR3 length is 15 residues. Looked up from germline, CDR1 is MNHEY and CDR2 is SMNVEV (reference sequence). With V trimmed by 7 bases and J by 2 bases, 7 bases remained unmatched.

V usage is TRBV5-5 and J usage is TRBJ2-7; maybe TRBD1 (6 bases). V shed 6 bases and J shed 0 bases, with 13 bases lying between them. The CDR3 loop spans 14 amino acids. Germline V gene sequence: CDR1 SGHKS, CDR2 YYEKEE (reference sequence). The CDR3 sequence is CASMHLGGSYEQYF. CDR3 nucleotide sequence: TGTGCCAGCATGCACCTAGGGGGCTCCTACGAGCAGTACTTC.

The genes are TRBV7-9 and TRBJ1-1; TRBD1 agrees at 10 bases. CDR3 length: 13 residues. The V gene end was trimmed by 5 bases and the J gene end by 4 bases; junction bases not matched to a gene: 1. The germline gives CDR1 SEHNR, CDR2 FQNEAQ (reference sequence). CDR3: CASSRTGGTEAFF. The DNA of the CDR3 is TGTGCCAGCAGCCGGACAGGGGGCACTGAAGCTTTCTTT. Complete variable domain (other parts from reference TRBV7-9 and TRBJ1-1): DTGVSQNPRHKITKRGQNVTFRCDPISEHNRLYWYRQTLGQGPEFLTYFQNEAQLEKSRLLSDRFSAERPKGSFSTLEIQRTEQGDSAMYLCASSRTGGTEAFFGQGTRLTVV.

The rearrangement uses TRBV9 and TRBJ2-1; 8 nucleotides agree with TRBD2. CDR3 length equals 14 residues. The germline CDR1 and CDR2 sequences are SGDLS and YYNGEE. V lost 2 bases to trimming and J lost 8 bases; unmatched junction nucleotides: 6. The CDR3 region has the DNA TGTGCCAGCAGCGTCGCCGGGACTAGGGATGAGCAGTTCTTC. It yields the protein CASSVAGTRDEQFF.

CDR3: CASSVDGLAGSDEQFF. The DNA for the CDR3 is TGTGCCAGCAGCGTAGACGGACTAGCGGGATCTGATGAGCAGTTCTTC. This chain joins TRBV9 and TRBJ2-1; TRBD2 aligns across 12 bases. The CDR3 is 16 residues long. CDR1 SGDLS and CDR2 YYNGEE come from the germline V gene. V was clipped by 0 bases and J by 8 bases; unmatched bases: 6.

This sequence joins TRBV4-1 and TRBJ2-1; 7 bases are a match to TRBD1. Germline lookup yields CDR1 MGHRA and CDR2 YSYEKL. After removal of 4 bases from V and 2 bases from J, the junction contained 2 bases not matched to a gene. The CDR3 totals 14 residues. The CDR3 DNA reads TGCGCCAGCAGCCGACAGGGACCCTACAATGAGCAGTTCTTC. Protein sequence: CASSRQGPYNEQFF.

The chain links TRBV5-4 to TRBJ1-1, with D uncertain. The CDR3 runs to 15 residues. Trimming cost V 2 bases and J 8 bases, with 19 bases left between them. Germline CDR1 is SGHNT and CDR2 is YYREEE (reference sequence). DNA for the CDR3: TGTGCCAGCAGCTTACCGAGACATTCTAACGTAGAAGCTTTCTTT. Encoded protein: CASSLPRHSNVEAFF.

In the case of this clone: Relative to the germline gene, one junction end is altered; a read error may explain this. This CDR3 reads CASSQSVTLNTETFF. CDR3 DNA: TGCGCCAGCAGCCAGAGTGTGACTTTGAACACTGAAACTTTCTTT. This chain links TRBV4-1 with TRBJ1-1; D is ambiguous. Germline assignment: CDR1 MGHRA and CDR2 YSYEKL. The CDR3 is made up of 15 amino acids.

The chain joins TRBV29-1 to TRBJ2-3; 8 bases line up with TRBD2. Trimming at V came to 7 bases and at J to 3 bases, leaving 12 bases not matched to a gene. The CDR3 has 15 residues. Germline V gene lookup returns CDR1 SQVTM and CDR2 ANQGSEA. Here the CDR3 reads CSADPAGARTDTQYF. CDR3 DNA: TGCAGCGCCGACCCAGCGGGAGCACGGACAGATACGCAGTATTTT.